A single sample is the source of the 19 T cell receptor beta chains below, sequenced in a study of cytomegalovirus exposure and HLA in healthy donors. PCR primers comprised 60 Vbeta and 13 Jbeta primers. Measured with immunoSEQ multiplex PCR; TCRdb has only the in-frame clones, and not every one. The table has some 220,000 clones, around four fifths seen once. The sequenced sample consisted of PBMCs. The receptors shown here come from a woman aged 55-69 years in good health and CMV-seropositive.

V is TRBV12-5 and J is TRBJ1-1; D unclear. Per germline, CDR1 LGHNT and CDR2 FRNRAP. Deletions cut 3 bases from V and 4 bases from J, with 12 bases between. The CDR3 sequence is 14 residues long. CDR3 protein: CASGFNRVGTEAFF. The CDR3 DNA follows: TGTGCTAGTGGTTTCAACCGGGTGGGCACTGAAGCTTTCTTT.

V gene TRBV19 combines with J gene TRBJ1-4, with D possibly TRBD1 on 6 matching bases. V dropped 6 bases and J dropped 3 bases, with 11 bases sitting between them. CDR1 is LNHDA and CDR2 is SQIVND in the germline V gene (reference sequence). The CDR3 has 14 residues. The CDR3 nucleotides read TGTGCCAGTAGCAACAGACAGGCTAATGAAAAACTGTTTTTT. Amino acids: CASSNRQANEKLFF.

The chain uses TRBV6-4 and TRBJ2-1; tentatively, D is TRBD1 (5 bases). V was pared by 8 bases and J by 4 bases, with 18 bases between. The germline CDR1 and CDR2 sequences are MRHNA and SNTAGT. There are 15 residues in the CDR3. The CDR3 here is CASAVEGASYNEQFF. The CDR3 DNA reads TGTGCCAGCGCAGTGGAAGGGGCATCGTACAATGAGCAGTTCTTC.

The chain joins TRBV29-1 to TRBJ1-5, with 8 positions matching TRBD1. V lost 6 bases to trimming and J lost 4 bases; unmatched junction nucleotides: 8. The CDR3 covers 14 residues. Germline lookup yields CDR1 SQVTM and CDR2 ANQGSEA. The CDR3 sequence is CSVIDRGPNQPQHF. The CDR3 DNA follows: TGCAGCGTGATCGACAGGGGCCCGAATCAGCCCCAGCATTTT.

The J gene is TRBJ1-5, the V gene TRBV5-1; 7 bases are a match to TRBD1. Trimming cost V 4 bases and J 3 bases; bases outside gene matches: 10. Germline CDR1 reads SGHRS; CDR2 reads YFSETQ. This CDR3 is built from 16 residues. The CDR3 DNA is TGCGCCAGCAGCGGGGACGGACAGGAGTTCAATCAGCCCCAGCATTTT. As protein: CASSGDGQEFNQPQHF.

The chain links TRBV9 to TRBJ2-5; possible D gene TRBD2, 5 bases. The CDR3 is 15 residues long. Per germline, CDR1 SGDLS and CDR2 YYNGEE. Trimming pared 3 bases from V and 7 bases from J, leaving 19 bases between. The CDR3 reads CASSAQDPRVGTQYF. CDR3 bases: TGTGCCAGCAGCGCCCAAGACCCGCGGGTAGGGACCCAGTACTTC.

This chain connects TRBV5-4 to TRBJ2-1; TRBD2 matches at 10 bases. From germline, CDR1 is SGHNT and CDR2 YYREEE (reference sequence). The V and J ends lost 0 bases and 4 bases, in that order; junction bases with no gene match: 4. This CDR3 has 16 amino acids. CDR3 residues: CASSLVGLAKYNEQFF. CDR3 sequence (DNA): TGTGCCAGCAGCTTGGTGGGACTAGCGAAATACAATGAGCAGTTCTTC.

The chain is built from TRBV6-5 and TRBJ2-3, with TRBD2 matching 9 bases. Germline CDR1 reads MNHEY; CDR2 reads SVGAGI. The CDR3 has 15 residues. V was clipped by 6 bases and J by 3 bases; unmatched bases: 7. The CDR3 is CASRKPGLATDTQYF. CDR3 nucleotide sequence: TGTGCCAGCAGAAAACCGGGACTAGCAACAGATACGCAGTATTTT.

The chain recombines TRBV4-1 with TRBJ1-3; possible D gene TRBD1, 5 bases. The CDR3 has 15 residues. V was clipped by 7 bases and J by 3 bases, with 16 bases between them. Germline lookup yields CDR1 MGHRA and CDR2 YSYEKL. In DNA form, the CDR3 reads TGCGCCAGCACTCTTGACCGGGGACTTGGAAACACCATATATTTT. As protein: CASTLDRGLGNTIYF.

This rearrangement joins TRBV5-8 to TRBJ2-3, with 11 bases fitting TRBD2. J gave up 9 bases and V 7 bases, and 10 bases lay outside the gene matches. Germline loops: CDR1 SGHTS, CDR2 YDEGEE. This CDR3 spans 14 amino acids. The CDR3 DNA is TGTGCCAGCGGAACTAGCGGGGGTTCTCCAACGCAGTATTTT. It is translated as CASGTSGGSPTQYF.

The chain employs TRBV7-3 and TRBJ2-7; TRBD2 is a possible D gene (6 bases). With 5 bases removed from V and 2 bases from J, the gap between germline ends came to 13 bases. The length of the CDR3 is 14 residues. CDR1 is SGHTA and CDR2 is FQGTGA in the germline V gene. The CDR3 DNA follows: TGTGCCAGCAGCCCGGGACTTCTAACCTACGAGCAGTACTTC. Its protein is CASSPGLLTYEQYF.

This clone occurred a few times. The gene calls are TRBV6-5 and TRBJ2-3; D ambiguous. This CDR3 comprises 14 residues. V shed 6 bases and J shed 2 bases, with 12 bases lying between them. Germline V gene lookup returns CDR1 MNHEY and CDR2 SVGAGI. The CDR3 region has the DNA TGTGCCAGCAGGCGCGTGTCTAACACAGATACGCAGTATTTT. It yields the protein CASRRVSNTDTQYF.

This chain joins TRBV29-1 and TRBJ2-1; the match to TRBD2 covers 11 bases. The CDR3 consists of 15 residues. V shed 7 bases, J shed 7 bases, and the junction held 12 bases outside the gene matches. CDR1 and CDR2 from the germline V gene are SQVTM and ANQGSEA. The CDR3 region has the DNA TGCAGCGCGAAGAGGCTAGCGGGGGGCGGGAATGAGCAGTTCTTC. Translation gives CSAKRLAGGGNEQFF.

The V and J genes are TRBV6-1 and TRBJ1-2; 7 nucleotides agree with TRBD1. J was trimmed by 2 bases and V by 5 bases; bases with no gene match: 8. The CDR3 has 15 amino acids. CDR1 and CDR2 (germline): MNHNS, SASEGT. The CDR3 DNA reads as TGTGCCAGCAGTACCGGGACAGCGACCAACTATGGCTACACCTTC. Translation gives CASSTGTATNYGYTF.

This chain joins TRBV28 and TRBJ2-7; D is perhaps TRBD1 (6 bases). With 3 bases removed from V and 7 bases from J, the gap between germline ends came to 16 bases. The CDR3 contains 14 residues. Germline values: CDR1 MDHEN, CDR2 SYDVKM. The CDR3 spells CASSFAAGVGEQYF. CDR3 in DNA: TGTGCCAGCAGTTTCGCCGCAGGGGTAGGGGAGCAGTACTTC.

The J gene is TRBJ2-3, the V gene TRBV11-1; D is unresolved. The CDR3 loop spans 13 amino acids. Deletions cut 3 bases from V and 4 bases from J, with 8 bases between. The V gene's germline CDR1 is SGHAT and CDR2 FQDESV (reference sequence). The chain's CDR3 is CASSFSPPDTQYF. DNA of the CDR3: TGTGCCAGCAGCTTTTCTCCTCCAGATACGCAGTATTTT.

J is TRBJ1-5 and V is TRBV6-1; D is possibly TRBD1 (6 bases). The CDR3 runs to 16 residues. V lost 3 bases and J 6 bases, leaving 18 bases between the germline ends. CDR1 and CDR2 (germline): MNHNS, SASEGT. This chain's CDR3 is CASSDPRAGVSQPQHF. The CDR3 DNA is TGTGCCAGCAGTGATCCCCGGGCAGGGGTGAGTCAGCCCCAGCATTTT.

The rearrangement links TRBV11-2 to TRBJ1-1, with D tentatively TRBD1 (5 bases). V was cut by 3 bases and J by 5 bases, with 19 bases left in between. Looked up from germline, CDR1 is SGHAT and CDR2 is FQNNGV. The CDR3 contains 16 residues. CDR3 protein: CASSLGRGAGTTEAFF. As DNA, the CDR3 is TGTGCCAGCAGCTTGGGGCGGGGCGCGGGAACGACTGAAGCTTTCTTT.

The rearrangement joins TRBV5-1 to TRBJ1-4; D is uncertain. CDR3 size: 15 residues. The germline CDR1 and CDR2 sequences are SGHRS and YFSETQ. V lost 0 bases and J 3 bases, leaving 9 bases between the germline ends. This CDR3 is CASSLAVVANEKLFF. The CDR3 bases are TGCGCCAGCAGCTTGGCCGTAGTGGCTAATGAAAAACTGTTTTTT. The variable domain in full, completed from reference TRBV5-1 and TRBJ1-4, reads KAGVTQTPRYLIKTRGQQVTLSCSPISGHRSVSWYQQTPGQGLQFLFEYFSETQRNKGNFPGRFSGRQFSNSRSEMNVSTLELGDSALYLCASSLAVVANEKLFFGSGTQLSVL.